This T cell receptor beta chain appears in the sequencing data of a study of T cell changes during pregnancy in multiple sclerosis. Some clones are missing from TCRdb's copy, which holds only in-frame ones; the method was immunoSEQ multiplex PCR. This sample yields 20,000 or so clones, of which 80% to 90% are seen a single time; 5.8% belongs to the top ten. J was trimmed by 0 bases and V by 5 bases; bases with no gene match: 12. CDR1 MDHEN and CDR2 SYDVKM come from the germline V gene. CDR3 length: 17 amino acids. The rearrangement links TRBV28 to TRBJ1-1; TRBD1 matches at 7 bases. The TCR comes from a female donor in good health, enrolled as a control in a pregnancy study. Sequencing used CD8+ T cells from peripheral blood mononuclear cells, obtained in the third trimester of pregnancy. CDR3 DNA: TGTGCCAGCAGTCTCCCCGGGACAGTCTTTATGAACACTGAAGCTTTCTTT. It translates to CASSLPGTVFMNTEAFF.